This T cell receptor (beta chain) comes out of a study of cytotoxic CD8 clonotypes in ibrutinib-treated CLL. At the level of the study: Response material was collected after a median about 12 months of treatment, range 6 to 36.

Germline loops: CDR1 MNHEY, CDR2 SMNVEV (reference sequence). This CDR3 has 13 residues. Trimming cost V 4 bases and J 4 bases, with 11 bases left between them. Assay: immunoSEQ multiplex PCR; the TCRdb copy retains only in-frame clones and omits some. The sample lists roughly 150,000 clones; about 70% were seen once. This clone was picked up a small number of times. This specimen consisted of PBMCs, obtained after 24 months of ibrutinib treatment. The chain couples TRBV27 to TRBJ2-7; D perhaps matches TRBD1 (6 bases). The clonotype originates from a human donor with chronic lymphocytic leukemia. This CDR3 is CASSSPQGYEQYF. CDR3 sequence (DNA): TGTGCCAGCAGTTCCCCACAGGGTTACGAGCAGTACTTC.